The T cell receptor (beta chain) described here comes from a study of liver allograft versus peripheral blood T cells. Looking at the study overall: In transplanted livers, T cell receptor repertoires were compared with those found in the recipients' peripheral blood.

Study results and caveats: Intragraft T cell receptor repertoires of liver allografts were reportedly distinct from those in peripheral blood.

Concerning this clonotype: Its target is unknown.

TCRdb re-analysed the reads in MiXCR, keeping a single row per CDR3 protein. The sample lists around 18,000 distinct CDR3 sequences, approximately 20% occurring once. Looked up from germline, CDR1 is DFQATT and CDR2 is SNEGSKA (reference sequence). J gave up 2 bases and V 1 base, and 0 bases lay outside the gene matches. The CDR3 sequence is 14 residues long. This sequence was found in a human patient who had a liver transplant. Part of the T cells may come from the graft donor. The chain recombines TRBV20-1 with TRBJ2-7; TRBD1 aligns across 12 bases. CDR3 sequence reads: CSARGDRGPYEQYF. CDR3 DNA: TGCAGTGCTAGAGGGGACAGGGGGCCCTACGAGCAGTACTTC.